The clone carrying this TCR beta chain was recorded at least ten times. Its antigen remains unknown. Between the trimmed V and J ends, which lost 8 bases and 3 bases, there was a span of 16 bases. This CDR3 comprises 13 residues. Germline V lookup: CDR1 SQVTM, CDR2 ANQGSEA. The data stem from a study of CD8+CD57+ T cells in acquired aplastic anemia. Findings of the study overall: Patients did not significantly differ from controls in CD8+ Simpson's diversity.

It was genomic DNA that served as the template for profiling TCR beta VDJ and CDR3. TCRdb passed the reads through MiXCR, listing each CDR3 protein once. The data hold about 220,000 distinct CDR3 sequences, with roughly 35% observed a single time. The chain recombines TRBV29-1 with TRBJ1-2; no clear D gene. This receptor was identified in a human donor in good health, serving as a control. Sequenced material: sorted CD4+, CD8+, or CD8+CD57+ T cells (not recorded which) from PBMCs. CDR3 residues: CSTKVPEDYGYTF. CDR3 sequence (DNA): TGCAGCACCAAAGTTCCGGAAGACTATGGCTACACCTTC. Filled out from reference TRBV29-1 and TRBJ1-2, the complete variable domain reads SAVISQKPSRDICQRGTSLTIQCQVDSQVTMMFWYRQQPGQSLTLIATANQGSEATYESGFVIDKFPISRPNLTFSTLTVSNMSPEDSSIYLCSTKVPEDYGYTFGSGTRLTVV.